This TCR beta chain was identified in a study of T cell repertoires in cytomegalovirus infection. Overall study context: In public TCR beta signatures, there were indications of both CMV infection and matching HLA type. Findings of the study overall: Adding up the frequency of public TCR beta families identified people who carried CMV plus the relevant HLA. HLA-C-restricted CMV-specific TCR beta clonotypes were dominant in the ex vivo response.

V dropped 4 bases and J dropped 0 bases, with 12 bases sitting between them. The CDR3 runs to 15 residues. Germline V gene sequence: CDR1 SGHVS, CDR2 FQNEAQ. MiXCR, applied by TCRdb to the reads, yields one record per CDR3 protein. The table has approximately 500,000 distinct CDR3 sequences, approximately 26% seen once. This clonotype was picked up many times. Antigen: not known. The rearrangement links TRBV7-8 to TRBJ1-1; D gene uncertain. Sequenced: PBMCs. This clonotype was sampled from a human donor in good health (CMV status not recorded). Some clones in this sample may be carry-over from other donors' samples. In DNA, the CDR3 is TGTGCCAGCAGCTCCGAGGACTCCGTGAACACTGAAGCTTTCTTT. Amino acids: CASSSEDSVNTEAFF.